Listed below are T cell receptor beta chains from one sample, sequenced in a study of OX40 agonist ivuxolimab in advanced cancers. Assay used: immunoSEQ multiplex PCR; TCRdb lists only in-frame clones, some missing. The sample lists around 52,000 clones; under 85% were seen once. Specimen: CD4+ or CD8+ T cells sorted from blood, collected in a trial of the OX40 agonist ivuxolimab. The origin of the receptors is an adult with an advanced solid tumor such as melanoma, head and neck, liver or kidney cancer. Each CDR3 is given with its conserved first and last residue. The D gene is left open where the match is weak. The size entry is marked missing in some rows and otherwise reads once, few, many or a size class.

d_call,j_call,v_call,clone_size,cdr3_nt,cdr3_aa
TRBD1,TRBJ1-3,TRBV10-2,.,TGCGCCAGCAGTAAGACAGGGACTGGAAACACCATATATTTT,CASSKTGTGNTIYF
TRBD1,TRBJ1-5,TRBV7-9,.,TGTGCCAGCAGCTTGGGGGACAGGGGAAGGCATCAGCCCCAGCATTTT,CASSLGDRGRHQPQHF
.,TRBJ1-3,TRBV18,.,TGTGCCAGCTCACCACGGGAGAGGACGGCTGGAAACACCATATATTTT,CASSPRERTAGNTIYF
TRBD1,TRBJ1-1,TRBV19,.,TGTGCCAGTAGTACTTGGACAGGGACAATGAACACTGAAGCTTTCTTT,CASSTWTGTMNTEAFF
.,TRBJ2-2,TRBV11-2,.,TGTGCCAGCAGCTTATTGGTGGCGAACACCGGGGAGCTGTTTTTT,CASSLLVANTGELFF
.,TRBJ2-7,TRBV15,.,TGTGCCACCAGCAGACGGTGGGGGCCGTTTTACGAGCAGTACTTC,CATSRRWGPFYEQYF
.,TRBJ2-3,TRBV27,.,TGTGCCAGCAGTAACCAGATTTACACAGATACGCAGTATTTT,CASSNQIYTDTQYF
TRBD1,TRBJ2-7,TRBV28,.,TGTGCCAGCAGCCCTAGACAGGGAGCCTACGAGCAGTACTTC,CASSPRQGAYEQYF
TRBD1,TRBJ1-2,TRBV14,.,TGTGCCAGCAGCCAATGGGGACAGAGATATGGCTACACCTTC,CASSQWGQRYGYTF
TRBD2,TRBJ2-3,TRBV19,many,TGTGCCAGTAGTACTAGCGGGACAAGGGGAGATACGCAGTATTTT,CASSTSGTRGDTQYF
TRBD1,TRBJ2-7,TRBV7-9,.,TGTGCCAGCAGCTTAGAAGGGACAGGGTACGAGCAGTACTTC,CASSLEGTGYEQYF
.,TRBJ1-1,TRBV30,.,TGTGCCTGGAGTGTATACCCGGCGAGCACTGAAGCTTTCTTT,CAWSVYPASTEAFF
.,TRBJ1-3,TRBV14,.,TGTGCCAGCAGCCAAGAATATTGGGCAAAGACTGGAAACACCATATATTTT,CASSQEYWAKTGNTIYF
.,TRBJ2-7,TRBV7-9,.,TGTGCCAGCAGCTTAGCGGGGTTCTACGAGCAGTACTTC,CASSLAGFYEQYF
TRBD1,TRBJ2-1,TRBV5-1,.,TGCGCCAGCAGCTTGGGGGACAGGGGGCGCCCCAATGAGCAGTTCTTC,CASSLGDRGRPNEQFF
.,TRBJ2-7,TRBV5-1,.,TGCGCCAGCAGCTTAGGGCGTACCTACGAGCAGTACTTC,CASSLGRTYEQYF
.,TRBJ1-2,TRBV6-5,.,TGTGCCAGCAGTTCCGCGGGGGGCTACACCTTC,CASSSAGGYTF
TRBD2,TRBJ2-1,TRBV19,.,TGTGCCACCACTAGCGGGAGGCTCAATGAGCAGTTCTTC,CATTSGRLNEQFF
.,TRBJ2-7,TRBV5-1,.,TGCGCCAGCAGCCCGGTCCCGACAACGGGCGAGCAGTACTTC,CASSPVPTTGEQYF
.,TRBJ1-5,TRBV30,.,TGTGCCTGGAGTGAGGGACTCAGCAATCAGCCCCAGCATTTT,CAWSEGLSNQPQHF
.,TRBJ2-2,TRBV28,.,TGTGCCAGCAATTTCAGGGGCAGGACCGGGGAGCTGTTTTTT,CASNFRGRTGELFF
.,TRBJ2-1,TRBV18,.,TGTGCCAGCTCACCACGGTCAGGCCGGCGAGATGAGCAGTTCTTC,CASSPRSGRRDEQFF
.,TRBJ2-3,TRBV2,.,TGTGCCAGCAGTAGGCTAGCGTCTAGCACAGATACGCAGTATTTT,CASSRLASSTDTQYF
.,TRBJ2-7,TRBV6-6,.,TGTGCCAGCAGTTACCGCGGAATAGCCTACGAGCAGTACTTC,CASSYRGIAYEQYF
TRBD2,TRBJ2-3,TRBV11-2,.,TGTGCCAGCAGCCCGTGGATGTTAGCGGGAGGGGCCACAGATACGCAGTATTTT,CASSPWMLAGGATDTQYF
.,TRBJ2-3,TRBV7-3,.,TGTGCCAGCAGCTTGACCGGGACACCCACAGATACGCAGTATTTT,CASSLTGTPTDTQYF
.,TRBJ2-3,TRBV5-4,.,TGTGCCAGCAGCACAGGGACGCGAACAGATACGCAGTATTTT,CASSTGTRTDTQYF
.,TRBJ2-2,TRBV5-6,.,TGTGCCAGCAGCTTGGGGGACCAAAACACCGGGGAGCTGTTTTTT,CASSLGDQNTGELFF
.,TRBJ2-2,TRBV6-1,medium-sized,TGTGCCAGCTCCCTCCCCGGGGAGCTGTTTTTT,CASSLPGELFF
.,TRBJ1-1,TRBV19,.,TGTGCCAGTAGTATCCTAGGTCCGGGCACTGAAGCTTTCTTT,CASSILGPGTEAFF
TRBD2,TRBJ2-7,TRBV4-2,medium-sized,TGTGCCAGCAGCCTTAGCGGGACTAATAGCTACGAGCAGTACTTC,CASSLSGTNSYEQYF
.,TRBJ1-6,TRBV2,once,TGTGCCAGCAGTGAGCAGGGGTTCGATAATTCACCCCTCCACTTT,CASSEQGFDNSPLHF
TRBD1,TRBJ1-1,TRBV10-3,.,TGTGCCATCAGTGGGACCGGGACAGGGAGGGTAAACACTGAAGCTTTCTTT,CAISGTGTGRVNTEAFF
TRBD2,TRBJ2-7,TRBV18,.,TGTGCCAGCTCACCACCGGGACTAGCGGGAGATAAGCCCTACGAGCAGTACTTC,CASSPPGLAGDKPYEQYF
.,TRBJ1-2,TRBV11-1,.,TGTGCCAGCAGCCCCCGTTGGGGGCCCTATGGCTACACCTTC,CASSPRWGPYGYTF